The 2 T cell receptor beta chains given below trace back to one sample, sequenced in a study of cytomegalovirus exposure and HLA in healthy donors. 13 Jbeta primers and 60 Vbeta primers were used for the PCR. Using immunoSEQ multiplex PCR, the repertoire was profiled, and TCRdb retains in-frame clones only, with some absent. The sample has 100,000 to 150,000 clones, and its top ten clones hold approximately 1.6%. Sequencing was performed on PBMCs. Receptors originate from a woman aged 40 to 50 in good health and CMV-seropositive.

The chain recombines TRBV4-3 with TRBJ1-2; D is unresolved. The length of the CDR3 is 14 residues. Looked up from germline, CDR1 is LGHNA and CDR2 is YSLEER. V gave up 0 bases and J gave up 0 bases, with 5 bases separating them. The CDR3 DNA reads TGCGCCAGCAGCCAAGACAGTTCTAACTATGGCTACACCTTC. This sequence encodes CASSQDSSNYGYTF.

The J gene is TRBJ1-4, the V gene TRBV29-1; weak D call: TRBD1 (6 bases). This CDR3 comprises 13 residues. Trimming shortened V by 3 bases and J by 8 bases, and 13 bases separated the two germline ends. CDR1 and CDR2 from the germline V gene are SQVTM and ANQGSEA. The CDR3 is CSVEAGEGEKLFF. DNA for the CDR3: TGCAGCGTTGAGGCAGGGGAGGGCGAAAAACTGTTTTTT.